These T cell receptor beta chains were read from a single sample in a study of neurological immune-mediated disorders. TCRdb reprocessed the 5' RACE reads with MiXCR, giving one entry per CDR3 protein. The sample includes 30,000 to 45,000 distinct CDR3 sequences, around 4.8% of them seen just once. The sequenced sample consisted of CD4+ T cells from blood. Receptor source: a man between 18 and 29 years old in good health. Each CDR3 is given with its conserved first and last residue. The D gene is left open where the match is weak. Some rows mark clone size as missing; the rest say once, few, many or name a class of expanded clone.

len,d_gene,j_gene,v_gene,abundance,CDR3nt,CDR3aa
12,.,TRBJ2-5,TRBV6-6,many,TGTGCCAGCAGTTACTCAGAGGAGACCCAGTACTTC,CASSYSEETQYF
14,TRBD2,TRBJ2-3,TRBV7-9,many,TGTGCCAGCAGCGGACTAGCGGGGACCACCATGCAGTATTTT,CASSGLAGTTMQYF
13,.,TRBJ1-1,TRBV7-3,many,TGTGCCAGCAGCGCGGCGGGGAACACTGAAGCTTTCTTT,CASSAAGNTEAFF
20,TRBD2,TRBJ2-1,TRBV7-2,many,TGTGCCAGCAGCCCCTCAGGGAGCCTAGCGGGGAGGAGCTCCTACAATGAGCAGTTCTTC,CASSPSGSLAGRSSYNEQFF
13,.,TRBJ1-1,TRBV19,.,TGTGCCAGTGGTGACCGTTTGAACACTGAAGCTTTCTTT,CASGDRLNTEAFF
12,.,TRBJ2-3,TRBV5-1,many,TGCGCCAGCAGCCACCAACCAGATACGCAGTATTTT,CASSHQPDTQYF
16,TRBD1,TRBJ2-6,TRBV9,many,TGTGCCAGCAGTTGGACAGGGGGTGCTGGGGCCAACGTCCTGACTTTC,CASSWTGGAGANVLTF
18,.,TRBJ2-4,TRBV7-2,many,TGTGCCAGCAGCTCAAACAGGGTTTCAGCCCTAGCCAAAAACATTCAGTACTTC,CASSSNRVSALAKNIQYF
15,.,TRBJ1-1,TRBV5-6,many,TGTGCCAGCAGCTTGGAGTGGGGAATGAACACTGAAGCTTTCTTT,CASSLEWGMNTEAFF
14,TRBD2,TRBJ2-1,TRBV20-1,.,TGCAGTGTTGAAAAAGCGGGGGGTAGCGGTGAGCAGTTCTTC,CSVEKAGGSGEQFF
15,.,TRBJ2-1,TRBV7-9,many,TGTGCCAGCAGCCCCCCGGGAAGCCCTACCAATGAGCAGTTCTTC,CASSPPGSPTNEQFF
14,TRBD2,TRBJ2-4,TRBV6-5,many,TGTGCCAGCAGAAAGCGGGGGGGCAGTTACATTCAGTACTTC,CASRKRGGSYIQYF
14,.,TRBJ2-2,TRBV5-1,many,TGCGCCAGCAGCCCGGACGGGAGACCCGGGGAGCTGTTTTTT,CASSPDGRPGELFF
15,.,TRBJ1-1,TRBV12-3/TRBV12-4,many,TGTGCCAGCAGTTTGTTTGACAGCATGAACACTGAAGCTTTCTTT,CASSLFDSMNTEAFF
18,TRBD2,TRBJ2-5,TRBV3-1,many,TGTGCCAGCAGCCAAGATATATGGATAGCGGGTCAACAAGAGACCCAGTACTTC,CASSQDIWIAGQQETQYF
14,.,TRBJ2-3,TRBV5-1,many,TGCGCCAGCAGCTCAGAACCGGGGCCGAGGACGCAGTATTTT,CASSSEPGPRTQYF
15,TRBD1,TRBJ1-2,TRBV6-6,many,TGTGCCAGCAGTCCTATAATGGGACAGGGAGGGGACTACACCTTC,CASSPIMGQGGDYTF
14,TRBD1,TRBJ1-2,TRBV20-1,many,TGCAGTGCTTTTAACCGTGACAGGGAGAGGGGCTACACCTTC,CSAFNRDRERGYTF
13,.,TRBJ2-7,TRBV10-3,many,TGTGCCATCAGCCTGGACGGTTTGAGCGAGCAGTACTTC,CAISLDGLSEQYF
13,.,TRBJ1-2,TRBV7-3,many,TGTGCCAGCAGCCCGGACTCCTACTATGGCTACACCTTC,CASSPDSYYGYTF
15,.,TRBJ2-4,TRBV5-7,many,TGTGCCAGCAGCTTGGCCAGGGGTGCTAAAAACATTCAGTACTTC,CASSLARGAKNIQYF
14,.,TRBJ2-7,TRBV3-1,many,TGTGCCAGCAGCCAATCGGGACATTTACGGGAGCAGTACTTC,CASSQSGHLREQYF
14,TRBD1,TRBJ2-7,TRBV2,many,TGTGCCAGCAGCTCTACAGGGGGTAGCTACGAGCAGTACTTC,CASSSTGGSYEQYF
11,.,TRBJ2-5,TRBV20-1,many,TGCAGTGCTCCGTTCGGGGAGACCCAGTACTTC,CSAPFGETQYF
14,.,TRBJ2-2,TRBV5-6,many,TGTGCCAGCAGCTTCCAGCGGAGCACCGGGGAGCTGTTTTTT,CASSFQRSTGELFF
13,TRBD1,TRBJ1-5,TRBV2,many,TGTGCCAGCAGCGGACAGGGAAATCAGCCCCAGCATTTT,CASSGQGNQPQHF
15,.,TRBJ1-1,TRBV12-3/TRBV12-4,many,TGTGCCAGCAGGCGAACCCCAGGCGCGAACACTGAAGCTTTCTTT,CASRRTPGANTEAFF
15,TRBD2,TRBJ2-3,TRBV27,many,TGTGCCAGCAGTCCAATAGCGGGGGGGTCAGATACGCAGTATTTT,CASSPIAGGSDTQYF
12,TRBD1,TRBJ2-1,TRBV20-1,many,TGCAGTGCGGACAGGACCTACAATGAGCAGTTCTTC,CSADRTYNEQFF
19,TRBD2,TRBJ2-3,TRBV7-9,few,TGTGCCAGCAGCCTCCCTGGGCGACTAGCGGGGACTAGCACAGATACGCAGTATTTT,CASSLPGRLAGTSTDTQYF
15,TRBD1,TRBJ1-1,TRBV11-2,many,TGTGCCAGCAGCTTGGAAGGGACAGCCTACGCTGAAGCTTTCTTT,CASSLEGTAYAEAFF
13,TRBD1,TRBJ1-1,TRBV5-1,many,TGCGCCAGCAGCTTCTCGCAACAGGGGGAAGCTTTCTTT,CASSFSQQGEAFF
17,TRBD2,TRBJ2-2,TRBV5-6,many,TGTGCCAGCAGCTTGGGCGGGGGGTTCGCGAACACCGGGGAGCTGTTTTTT,CASSLGGGFANTGELFF
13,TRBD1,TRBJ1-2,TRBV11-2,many,TGTGCCAGCAGCTTTAGACAGGGTGGTGGCTACACCTTC,CASSFRQGGGYTF
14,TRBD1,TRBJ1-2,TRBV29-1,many,TGCAGCGTTGAGAGGGACAGGGGAGGGAGTGGCTACACCTTC,CSVERDRGGSGYTF
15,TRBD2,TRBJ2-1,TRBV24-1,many,TGTGCCACCGGCCCATCTAGCGGGGGGCGCAATGAGCAGTTCTTC,CATGPSSGGRNEQFF
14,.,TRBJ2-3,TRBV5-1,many,TGCGCCAGCAGCCTGACCGGGACATGGGATACGCAGTATTTT,CASSLTGTWDTQYF
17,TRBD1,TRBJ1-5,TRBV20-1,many,TGCAGTGCTCAGACAACCGGGACAGGGAGGTCGGATCAGCCCCAGCATTTT,CSAQTTGTGRSDQPQHF
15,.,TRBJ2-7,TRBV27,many,TGTGCCAGCAGTTTTTCCCGGGGCGCACACTACGAGCAGTACTTC,CASSFSRGAHYEQYF
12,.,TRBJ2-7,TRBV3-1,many,TGTGCCAGCAGCCAAGCGCCTAGCGAGCAGTACTTC,CASSQAPSEQYF
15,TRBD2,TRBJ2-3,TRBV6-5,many,TGTGCCAGCAGTTTTCTAGCGGGGGGCACAGATACGCAGTATTTT,CASSFLAGGTDTQYF
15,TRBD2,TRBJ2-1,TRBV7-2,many,TGTGCCAGCAGGGGACCTAGCGGGGGGGCCACTGAGCAGTTCTTC,CASRGPSGGATEQFF
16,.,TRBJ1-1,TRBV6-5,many,TGTGCCAGCAGTTACTCGCTTCGTGCAGGGAGGACTGAAGCTTTCTTT,CASSYSLRAGRTEAFF
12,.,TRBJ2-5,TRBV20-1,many,TGCAGTGCTAGCTCAGGGCGCGTGACCCAGTACTTC,CSASSGRVTQYF
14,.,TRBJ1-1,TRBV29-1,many,TGCAGCGTCAATCCCCGCCAGGGACATTATGAAGCTTTCTTT,CSVNPRQGHYEAFF
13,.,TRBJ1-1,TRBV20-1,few,TGCAGTGCTGTCCCGGGACATGCAGCAGAAGCTTTCTTT,CSAVPGHAAEAFF
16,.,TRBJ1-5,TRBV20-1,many,TGCAGTGCTAGACTCTCTGGACAGTCACTCAATCAGCCCCAGCATTTT,CSARLSGQSLNQPQHF
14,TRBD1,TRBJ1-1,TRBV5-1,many,TGCGCCAGCAGCTTATTAACAGGGGACACTGAAGCTTTCTTT,CASSLLTGDTEAFF
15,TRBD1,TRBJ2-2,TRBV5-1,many,TGCGCCAGCAGCATAACAGGGGGCTCTACCGGGGAGCTGTTTTTT,CASSITGGSTGELFF